The rows below give T cell receptor beta chains drawn from one sample of a study of blood T cell repertoires in COVID-19. Produced via immunoSEQ multiplex PCR; TCRdb's table is partial and in-frame only. The table has fewer than 350,000 clones, 90% seen once; the top ten hold 1.5% to 2%. Sequencing used PBMCs or T cells enriched from blood (not recorded which). These receptors all stem from a woman aged 18-29 years with acute COVID-19. CDR3s include the opening cysteine and the closing phenylalanine or tryptophan. A D gene is named only where the DNA matches it firmly. Clone size appears in some rows only: once, few, many, or a class for an expanded clone.

V gene: TRBV9
J gene: TRBJ2-3
clone size: -
D gene: -
CDR3 protein: CASSALPPTDTQYF
CDR3 DNA: TGTGCCAGCAGCGCCCTACCTCCCACAGATACGCAGTATTTT

V gene: TRBV1
J gene: TRBJ2-3
clone size: -
D gene: -
CDR3 protein: CTSSQAPVPSGRIVPDTQYF
CDR3 DNA: TGCACCAGCAGCCAAGCTCCCGTCCCTAGCGGGAGGATCGTCCCAGATACGCAGTATTTT

V gene: TRBV7-9
J gene: TRBJ2-1
clone size: -
D gene: -
CDR3 protein: CASSLELRDEQFF
CDR3 DNA: TGTGCCAGCAGCTTAGAGCTCCGGGATGAGCAGTTCTTC

V gene: TRBV6-5
J gene: TRBJ1-2
clone size: -
D gene: -
CDR3 protein: CASSYDGNYGYTF
CDR3 DNA: TGTGCCAGCAGTTACGACGGGAACTATGGCTACACCTTC

V gene: TRBV28
J gene: TRBJ1-2
clone size: few
D gene: TRBD1
CDR3 protein: CASSPYSQGYYGYTF
CDR3 DNA: TGTGCCAGCAGTCCGTATTCACAGGGGTACTATGGCTACACCTTC

V gene: TRBV5-4
J gene: TRBJ2-3
clone size: -
D gene: TRBD2
CDR3 protein: CASSIGTSGRRDTQYF
CDR3 DNA: TGTGCCAGCAGCATCGGGACTAGCGGGAGAAGAGATACGCAGTATTTT

V gene: TRBV16
J gene: TRBJ1-6
clone size: few
D gene: TRBD1
CDR3 protein: CASSRQGDNSPLHF
CDR3 DNA: TGTGCCAGCAGCCGACAGGGGGATAATTCACCCCTCCACTTT

V gene: TRBV10-3
J gene: TRBJ2-4
clone size: -
D gene: -
CDR3 protein: CATRQELAKNIQYF
CDR3 DNA: TGTGCCACAAGACAGGAGCTAGCCAAAAACATTCAGTACTTC

V gene: TRBV13
J gene: TRBJ1-6
clone size: few
D gene: -
CDR3 protein: CASSLGSRGGSPLHF
CDR3 DNA: TGTGCCAGCAGCTTAGGGTCCAGGGGCGGCTCACCCCTCCACTTT

V gene: TRBV9
J gene: TRBJ1-4
clone size: -
D gene: -
CDR3 protein: CASSVGGRANEKLFF
CDR3 DNA: TGTGCCAGCAGCGTAGGGGGCAGGGCCAATGAAAAACTGTTTTTT

V gene: TRBV27
J gene: TRBJ1-1
clone size: once
D gene: -
CDR3 protein: CASSSFSNTEAFF
CDR3 DNA: TGTGCCAGCAGTTCTTTCTCTAACACTGAAGCTTTCTTT

V gene: TRBV28
J gene: TRBJ1-1
clone size: -
D gene: -
CDR3 protein: CASSLFSQALLGTEAFF
CDR3 DNA: TGTGCCAGCAGTTTATTTTCTCAGGCTCTTTTGGGCACTGAAGCTTTCTTT

V gene: TRBV7-9
J gene: TRBJ2-3
clone size: -
D gene: -
CDR3 protein: CASSSRDNTDTQYF
CDR3 DNA: TGTGCCAGCAGCTCCCGGGACAACACAGATACGCAGTATTTT

V gene: TRBV5-6
J gene: TRBJ1-3
clone size: -
D gene: -
CDR3 protein: CASSPGPAVISGNTIYF
CDR3 DNA: TGTGCCAGCAGCCCCGGTCCTGCTGTGATCTCTGGAAACACCATATATTTT

V gene: TRBV3-1/TRBV3-2
J gene: TRBJ1-1
clone size: once
D gene: TRBD1
CDR3 protein: CASSPLQGRGGTEAFF
CDR3 DNA: TGTGCCAGCAGCCCTTTACAGGGGCGAGGGGGCACTGAAGCTTTCTTT

V gene: TRBV6-5
J gene: TRBJ2-7
clone size: -
D gene: TRBD1
CDR3 protein: CASRGTADSYEQYF
CDR3 DNA: TGTGCCAGCAGAGGGACAGCAGACTCCTACGAGCAGTACTTC

V gene: TRBV19
J gene: TRBJ1-3
clone size: -
D gene: -
CDR3 protein: CASKTGRGSGNTIYF
CDR3 DNA: TGTGCCAGTAAAACCGGCAGAGGCTCTGGAAACACCATATATTTT

V gene: TRBV3-1/TRBV3-2
J gene: TRBJ2-2
clone size: -
D gene: TRBD2
CDR3 protein: CASSQDNGRTNTGELFF
CDR3 DNA: TGTGCCAGCAGCCAAGATAACGGGAGGACGAACACCGGGGAGCTGTTTTTT

V gene: TRBV18
J gene: TRBJ1-3
clone size: few
D gene: -
CDR3 protein: CASSPLAVRAGNTIYF
CDR3 DNA: TGTGCCAGCTCACCACTAGCCGTCCGCGCTGGAAACACCATATATTTT

V gene: TRBV4-1
J gene: TRBJ2-7
clone size: -
D gene: -
CDR3 protein: CASSQGTSPLTIQYF
CDR3 DNA: TGCGCCAGCAGCCAGGGTACTAGCCCGTTAACTATCCAGTACTTC

V gene: TRBV29-1
J gene: TRBJ1-4
clone size: -
D gene: -
CDR3 protein: CSVEIGMGQGGLFF
CDR3 DNA: TGCAGCGTTGAAATTGGTATGGGGCAGGGCGGACTGTTTTTT

V gene: TRBV7-2
J gene: TRBJ1-5
clone size: once
D gene: TRBD1
CDR3 protein: CASAPGGQPQHF
CDR3 DNA: TGTGCCAGCGCTCCAGGGGGTCAGCCCCAGCATTTT

V gene: TRBV3-1/TRBV3-2
J gene: TRBJ1-1
clone size: once
D gene: TRBD1
CDR3 protein: CASSRDRAEAFF
CDR3 DNA: TGTGCCAGCAGCCGTGACAGGGCTGAAGCTTTCTTT

V gene: TRBV27
J gene: TRBJ2-7
clone size: -
D gene: -
CDR3 protein: CASSGLGSEQYF
CDR3 DNA: TGTGCCAGCAGTGGATTAGGGAGCGAGCAGTACTTC

V gene: TRBV19
J gene: TRBJ2-7
clone size: -
D gene: TRBD1
CDR3 protein: CASSPRGTETYEQYF
CDR3 DNA: TGTGCCAGTAGCCCCCGAGGGACAGAGACCTACGAGCAGTACTTC

V gene: TRBV6-5
J gene: TRBJ1-2
clone size: -
D gene: -
CDR3 protein: CASSSAGFGYTF
CDR3 DNA: TGTGCCAGCAGTTCTGCAGGGTTTGGCTACACCTTC

V gene: TRBV20-1
J gene: TRBJ1-1
clone size: few
D gene: TRBD1
CDR3 protein: CTLDRGNEAFF
CDR3 DNA: TGCACTCTGGACAGGGGAAATGAAGCTTTCTTT

V gene: TRBV18
J gene: TRBJ2-1
clone size: -
D gene: -
CDR3 protein: CASSPPGSSYNEQFF
CDR3 DNA: TGTGCCAGCTCACCACCCGGTAGCTCCTACAATGAGCAGTTCTTC

V gene: TRBV5-1
J gene: TRBJ2-5
clone size: -
D gene: -
CDR3 protein: CASRTNQETQYF
CDR3 DNA: TGCGCCAGCAGGACTAATCAAGAGACCCAGTACTTC

V gene: TRBV7-3
J gene: TRBJ2-5
clone size: -
D gene: TRBD1
CDR3 protein: CASSLTGMEETQYF
CDR3 DNA: TGTGCCAGCAGCTTGACAGGGATGGAAGAGACCCAGTACTTC

V gene: TRBV5-5
J gene: TRBJ2-1
clone size: -
D gene: -
CDR3 protein: CASSPVAIEQFF
CDR3 DNA: TGTGCCAGCAGCCCGGTAGCGATTGAGCAGTTCTTC

V gene: TRBV12-3/TRBV12-4
J gene: TRBJ2-1
clone size: -
D gene: -
CDR3 protein: CASSFSREGQQFF
CDR3 DNA: TGTGCCAGCAGTTTCAGCAGGGAAGGTCAGCAGTTCTTC

V gene: TRBV7-9
J gene: TRBJ2-2
clone size: -
D gene: -
CDR3 protein: CASSLAVAKGGELFF
CDR3 DNA: TGTGCCAGCAGCTTAGCGGTAGCTAAAGGCGGGGAACTGTTTTTT

V gene: TRBV5-6
J gene: TRBJ2-6
clone size: -
D gene: TRBD1
CDR3 protein: CASSTFGTGPSGANVLTF
CDR3 DNA: TGTGCCAGCAGCACCTTCGGGACAGGACCCTCTGGGGCCAACGTCCTGACTTTC

V gene: TRBV7-6
J gene: TRBJ2-7
clone size: -
D gene: TRBD2
CDR3 protein: CASSQLASDGGQYF
CDR3 DNA: TGTGCCAGCAGCCAACTAGCGTCAGACGGTGGGCAGTACTTC

V gene: TRBV2
J gene: TRBJ2-1
clone size: -
D gene: TRBD2
CDR3 protein: CATPTSGSREQFF
CDR3 DNA: TGTGCCACCCCGACTAGCGGGAGCCGGGAGCAGTTCTTC

V gene: TRBV9
J gene: TRBJ2-3
clone size: -
D gene: -
CDR3 protein: CASSPRTAGTDTQYF
CDR3 DNA: TGTGCCAGCAGCCCCCGGACAGCCGGAACAGATACGCAGTATTTT

V gene: TRBV18
J gene: TRBJ1-3
clone size: -
D gene: -
CDR3 protein: CASSPTLLTGNTIYF
CDR3 DNA: TGTGCCAGCTCACCAACATTGTTGACTGGAAACACCATATATTTT

V gene: TRBV7-9
J gene: TRBJ2-3
clone size: -
D gene: -
CDR3 protein: CASSLVAGSGDTQYF
CDR3 DNA: TGTGCCAGCAGCTTAGTTGCAGGGTCGGGTGATACGCAGTATTTT

V gene: TRBV7-8
J gene: TRBJ2-7
clone size: -
D gene: TRBD1
CDR3 protein: CASRRAGTGVIEQYF
CDR3 DNA: TGTGCCAGCAGACGGGCCGGTACAGGGGTGATCGAGCAGTACTTC

V gene: TRBV6-5
J gene: TRBJ1-5
clone size: -
D gene: -
CDR3 protein: CASEGLGRQPQHF
CDR3 DNA: TGTGCCAGCGAGGGCCTTGGGCGACAGCCCCAGCATTTT

V gene: TRBV18
J gene: TRBJ1-2
clone size: -
D gene: TRBD1
CDR3 protein: CASSLGTGLNGYTF
CDR3 DNA: TGTGCCAGCTCCCTCGGGACAGGTTTGAATGGCTACACCTTC

V gene: TRBV6-1
J gene: TRBJ2-1
clone size: once
D gene: -
CDR3 protein: CASSESLGEQFF
CDR3 DNA: TGTGCCAGCAGTGAAAGCCTAGGTGAGCAGTTCTTC

V gene: TRBV18
J gene: TRBJ1-4
clone size: -
D gene: -
CDR3 protein: CASSPPGSSTNEKLFF
CDR3 DNA: TGTGCCAGCTCACCACCGGGATCTAGCACTAATGAAAAACTGTTTTTT

V gene: TRBV11-2
J gene: TRBJ2-1
clone size: -
D gene: TRBD2
CDR3 protein: CASSSFLTSGPYNEQFF
CDR3 DNA: TGTGCCAGCAGCTCATTCCTGACTAGCGGGCCCTACAATGAGCAGTTCTTC